This T cell receptor (beta chain) was sequenced for a study of shared clonotypes between healthy human individuals. Germline-derived CDR1 and CDR2 are SGHTA and FQGNSA. V was pared by 10 bases and J by 0 bases, with 22 bases between. The CDR3 contains 17 residues. The repertoire was sequenced with immunoSEQ multiplex PCR; TCRdb's copy has only in-frame clones and lacks some. The sample yields a few hundred thousand clones, around 97% seen once. This rearrangement joins TRBV7-2 to TRBJ2-1; D is ambiguous. This sequence originates from a woman aged 30 to 39 in good health. The sequenced material came from naive CD4+ T cells sorted from blood. Stated subset: CD45RA+ positively selected. The CDR3 nucleotides read TGTGCCACCCGGAGCTTGAGAAAACTGAGCTCCTACAATGAGCAGTTCTTC. It yields the protein CATRSLRKLSSYNEQFF.